Detailed here is one T cell receptor beta chain. Base qualities are not at hand, and no much larger clone is one base apart. This entry comes from a study of T cells during gluten challenge in celiac disease (TCRdb year 2017). For the wider study: Paired single-cell TCR sequencing was performed for 7 or 8 challenge participants showing a significant rise in HLA-DQ:gluten tetramer-binding T cells. Blood was collected at baseline, day 6 and day 14 of the challenge, whereas duodenal biopsies were collected at baseline and day 14. On the Illumina MiSeq, single-cell libraries were sequenced paired-end 250 bp and bulk libraries were sequenced paired-end 300 bp. The research as a whole found: Across several patients, about 11-45% of single-cell TCR-alpha/beta clonotypes at the latest time point were also present at baseline; bulk data gave about 51-55%. The circulating gluten-specific T cells hit their peak on day 6, and the day-6 repertoire seemed to be made up largely of expanded preexisting memory clonotypes. Increased clonal expansion on day 6 was shown by a lower sample-corrected Shannon diversity of circulating gluten-specific T cells.

The germline V gene specifies KGHSY as CDR1 and FQNENV as CDR2. The cysteine opens and the phenylalanine closes a CDR3 of 14 amino acids. The only DNA kept is the CDR3, 42 bases in frame from the first base. V is shortened by 0 bases, J by 5 bases, and the region joining them spans 10 bases. A 14-day oral dietary gluten challenge was undertaken by treated celiac disease patients on a gluten-free diet so that recall of gluten-specific T cells could be studied. Tetramer-binding CD3+ CD8- CD4+ T cells were gated among live lamina propria cells, with CD11c, CD14, CD15, CD19 and CD56 cells excluded. An Aria II cell sorter was used to sort cells as single cells, and also in bulk when tetramer-positive cells were relatively plentiful. About eight duodenal biopsies were taken from each challenged patient at baseline and on day 14. To get cryopreserved lamina propria cell suspensions, the biopsies were treated with EDTA to strip off the epithelium, then digested with collagenase, homogenized and filtered. Thawed cells were stained with a pool of PE-conjugated HLA-DQ:gluten tetramers presenting immunodominant gluten epitopes before sorting of tetramer-binding CD4+ T cells.

The library relied on single-cell sequencing. The reads were generated on an Illumina MiSeq. Three nested PCRs with multiplexed primers covering all TRA and TRB V genes were used to amplify paired single-cell TCR-alpha and TCR-beta sequences. The study's processing was this. Selected pRESTO steps were used to preprocess reads, and IMGT/HighV-QUEST was used to assign V, D, J genes and CDR3 junctions. Only valid singletons with no more than three chains, each backed by 100 or more reads, were kept as single cells. Clonotypes were defined by identical paired TCR-alpha/beta nucleotide sequences, and cross-patient sharing of only about 0.2% indicated negligible cross-contamination. In samples containing more than 20 cells, repertoire diversity was estimated using an undersampling-corrected Shannon index. The public sequencing data were trimmed at Q25 with fastp and processed into clonotypes with MiXCR by TCRdb, which kept only in-frame beta chains. Rows are combined by CDR3 protein, so each entry shows the most common genes and DNA. TCRdb's processing, not the authors' own work, is the source of the V and J calls. The sample table holds approximately 190 distinct CDR3 sequences, of which roughly 49% were seen once. Clones ranked in the top ten supply around 49% of the sample.

The receptor was derived from a female donor with celiac disease. This chain joins TRBV16 to TRBJ1-1; D gene: possibly TRBD1, on 5 matching bases. The sample consisted of gluten-specific CD4+ T cells sorted from the duodenum using tetramers, taken at baseline or on day 14 of gluten challenge (not recorded which). The DNA sequence is TGTGCCAGCAGCCAATCGGGGGGAGAAACTGAAGCTTTCTTT. This is translated as CASSQSGGETEAFF.